The present entry profiles one T cell receptor (beta chain) with its context. Germline V gene data show CDR1 as GTSNPN and CDR2 as SVGIG (reference sequence). The CDR3 spans 14 residues. Trimming pared 0 bases from V and 2 bases from J, leaving 11 bases between. These data originate in a study of PD-1 and CTLA-4 blockade in melanoma. TCRdb's copy holds only in-frame clones and misses some; the assay was immunoSEQ multiplex PCR. Among 25,000 to 35,000 clones listed, 85% to 95% were seen once. This sample comprised CD8+ T cells from peripheral blood, obtained from a patient given anti-PD-1 treatment. This TCR was sampled from a human donor with melanoma. The chain is built from TRBV30 and TRBJ2-7; D gene uncertain. This chain's CDR3 is CAWSVVDLTYEQYF. The CDR3 nucleotides read TGTGCCTGGAGTGTTGTCGACTTGACCTACGAGCAGTACTTC.